The table lists the clone carrying this TCR beta chain with many counts. Its target is unknown. Trimming took 7 bases from V and 0 from J, leaving 12 bases between them. The CDR3 covers 14 residues. CDR1 and CDR2 from the germline V gene are MNHEY and SVGAGI. This specimen belongs to a study of CD8+CD57+ T cells in acquired aplastic anemia. Study as a whole: Sorted CD4+ and CD8+ cells gave a mean 3.2 ug DNA, range about 0.2 to 27.4 ug.

TCR beta VDJ and CDR3 profiling used genomic DNA as template. TCRdb reanalysed the reads using MiXCR and keeps one entry per CDR3 protein. Altogether fewer than 200,000 distinct CDR3 sequences are present, 48% being singletons, with the ten largest covering under 2%. Study results and limitations: Levels of CD8+ Simpson's diversity were not significantly distinct in patients versus controls.

Sequenced patients had shown CD8+CD57+ cell expansion by flow cytometry. Severe acquired aplastic anemia affected all patients. The study sampled blood from patients who had received no therapy. The sequencing input was sorted CD4+, CD8+, or CD8+CD57+ T cells (not recorded which) from PBMCs. The V call is TRBV6-5, the J call TRBJ1-1; no clear D gene. The TCR originated in a human donor with aplastic anemia. The CDR3 spells CASTPQWLNTEAFF. The CDR3 DNA reads as TGTGCCAGCACCCCCCAGTGGTTGAACACTGAAGCTTTCTTT.